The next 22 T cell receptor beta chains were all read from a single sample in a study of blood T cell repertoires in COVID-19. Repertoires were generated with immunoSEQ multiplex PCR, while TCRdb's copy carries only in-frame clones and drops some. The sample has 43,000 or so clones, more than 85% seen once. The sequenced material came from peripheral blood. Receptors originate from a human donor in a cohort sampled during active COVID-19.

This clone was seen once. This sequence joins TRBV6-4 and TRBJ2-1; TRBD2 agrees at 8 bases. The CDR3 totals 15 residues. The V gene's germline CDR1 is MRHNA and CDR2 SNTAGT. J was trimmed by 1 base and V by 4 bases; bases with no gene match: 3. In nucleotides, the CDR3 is TGTGCCAGCAGTGTACGGGAGGGATCCTACAATGAGCAGTTCTTC. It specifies CASSVREGSYNEQFF.

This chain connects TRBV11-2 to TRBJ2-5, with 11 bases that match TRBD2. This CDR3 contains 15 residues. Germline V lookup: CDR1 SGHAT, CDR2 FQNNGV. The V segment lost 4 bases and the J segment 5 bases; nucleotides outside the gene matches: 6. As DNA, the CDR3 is TGTGCCAGCAGCTCCATAGCGGGGGGGCCCGAGACCCAGTACTTC. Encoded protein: CASSSIAGGPETQYF.

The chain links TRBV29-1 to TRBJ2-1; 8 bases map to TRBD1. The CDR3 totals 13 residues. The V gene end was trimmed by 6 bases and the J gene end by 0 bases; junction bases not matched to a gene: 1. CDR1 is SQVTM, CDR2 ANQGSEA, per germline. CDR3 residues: CSVQGGSYNEQFF. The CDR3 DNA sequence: TGCAGCGTACAGGGGGGCTCCTACAATGAGCAGTTCTTC.

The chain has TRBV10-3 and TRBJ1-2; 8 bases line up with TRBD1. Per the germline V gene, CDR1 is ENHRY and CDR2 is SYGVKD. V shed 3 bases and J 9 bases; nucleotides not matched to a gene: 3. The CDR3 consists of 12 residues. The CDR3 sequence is CAISDGTGRYTF. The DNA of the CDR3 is TGTGCCATCAGTGATGGGACAGGACGCTACACCTTC.

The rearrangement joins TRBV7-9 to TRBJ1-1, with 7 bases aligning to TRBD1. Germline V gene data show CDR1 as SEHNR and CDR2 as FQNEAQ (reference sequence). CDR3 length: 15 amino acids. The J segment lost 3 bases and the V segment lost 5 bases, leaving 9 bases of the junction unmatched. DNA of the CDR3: TGTGCCAGCAGCCCCCAGTCGGGACAGCACACTGAAGCTTTCTTT. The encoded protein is CASSPQSGQHTEAFF.

Here the CDR3 reads CASTNSAQETQYF. In DNA form, the CDR3 reads TGTGCCAGCACTAATAGCGCACAAGAGACCCAGTACTTC. The chain is built from TRBV6-5 and TRBJ2-5, with D possibly being TRBD2 (5 bases). Germline lookup yields CDR1 MNHEY and CDR2 SVGAGI. This CDR3 comprises 13 residues. Trimming removed 7 bases at V and 2 bases at J, with 11 bases between.

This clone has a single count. CDR3 region: CATSTTAGGNTDTQYF. The CDR3 coding sequence is TGTGCCACCAGCACGACGGCGGGGGGGAACACAGATACGCAGTATTTT. The chain combines TRBV15 with TRBJ2-3, with TRBD2 matching over 9 bases. The ends lost 4 bases at V and 2 bases at J; junction bases unmatched: 7. The CDR3 extends over 16 amino acids. Germline-derived CDR1 and CDR2 are LNHNV and YYDKDF (reference sequence).

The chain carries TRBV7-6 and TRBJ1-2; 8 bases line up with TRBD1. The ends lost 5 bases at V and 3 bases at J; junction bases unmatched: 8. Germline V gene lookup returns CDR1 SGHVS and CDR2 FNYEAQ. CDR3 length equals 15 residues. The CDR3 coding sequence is TGTGCCAGCAGCCCTAGAAAGGGACAGGACTATGGCTACACCTTC. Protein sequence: CASSPRKGQDYGYTF.

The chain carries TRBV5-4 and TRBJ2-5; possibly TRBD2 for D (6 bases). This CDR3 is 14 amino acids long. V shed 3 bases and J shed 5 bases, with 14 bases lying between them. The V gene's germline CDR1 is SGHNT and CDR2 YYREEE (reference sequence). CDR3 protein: CASSSGTLGETQYF. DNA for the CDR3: TGTGCCAGCAGCTCCGGGACTCTTGGGGAGACCCAGTACTTC.

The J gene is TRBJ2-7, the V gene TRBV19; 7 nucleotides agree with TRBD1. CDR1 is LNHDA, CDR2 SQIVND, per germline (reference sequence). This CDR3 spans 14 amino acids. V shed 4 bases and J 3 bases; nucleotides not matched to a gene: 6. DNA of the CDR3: TGTGCCAGTAGTAGCGTACAGGGGAGCTACGAGCAGTACTTC. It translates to CASSSVQGSYEQYF.

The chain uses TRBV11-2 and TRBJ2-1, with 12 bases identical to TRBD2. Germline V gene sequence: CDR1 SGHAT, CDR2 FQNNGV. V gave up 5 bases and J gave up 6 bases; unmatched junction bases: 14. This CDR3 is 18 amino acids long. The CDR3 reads CASSPRLAGAPMGNEQFF. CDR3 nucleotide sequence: TGTGCCAGCAGCCCTAGACTAGCGGGGGCCCCCATGGGCAATGAGCAGTTCTTC.

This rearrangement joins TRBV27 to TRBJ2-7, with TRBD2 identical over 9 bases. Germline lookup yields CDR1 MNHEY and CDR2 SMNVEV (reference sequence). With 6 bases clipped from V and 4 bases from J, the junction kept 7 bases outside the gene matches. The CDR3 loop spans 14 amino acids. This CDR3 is CASRTQTSGYEQYF. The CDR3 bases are TGTGCCAGCAGGACCCAGACTAGCGGATACGAGCAGTACTTC.

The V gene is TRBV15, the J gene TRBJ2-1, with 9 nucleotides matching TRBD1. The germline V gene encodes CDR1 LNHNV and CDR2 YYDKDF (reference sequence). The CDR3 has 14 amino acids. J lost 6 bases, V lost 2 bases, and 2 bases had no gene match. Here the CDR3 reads CATSRWTGVNEQFF. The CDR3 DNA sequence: TGTGCCACCAGCAGATGGACAGGGGTCAATGAGCAGTTCTTC.

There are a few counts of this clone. CDR3 loop: CASSLGQGVSDTQYF. DNA of the CDR3: TGTGCCAGCTCACTCGGACAGGGAGTATCAGATACGCAGTATTTT. The gene calls are TRBV18 and TRBJ2-3; 8 positions match TRBD1. V trimming: 4 bases; J trimming: 4 bases; junction bases outside the gene matches: 7. CDR1 KGHSH and CDR2 LQKENI come from the germline V gene. The CDR3 totals 15 residues.

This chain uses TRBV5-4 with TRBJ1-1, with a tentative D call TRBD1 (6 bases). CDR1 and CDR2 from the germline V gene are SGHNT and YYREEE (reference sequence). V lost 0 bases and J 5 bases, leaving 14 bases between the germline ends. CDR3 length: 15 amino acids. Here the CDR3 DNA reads TGTGCCAGCAGCTTGGGGGGCAGGGGTTGGACTGAAGCTTTCTTT. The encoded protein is CASSLGGRGWTEAFF.

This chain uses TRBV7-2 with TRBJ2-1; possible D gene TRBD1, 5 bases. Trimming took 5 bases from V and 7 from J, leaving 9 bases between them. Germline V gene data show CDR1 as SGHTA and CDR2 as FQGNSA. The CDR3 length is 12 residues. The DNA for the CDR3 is TGTGCCAGCAGCCCAGGACAAAATGAGCAGTTCTTC. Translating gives CASSPGQNEQFF.

CDR3 in amino acids: CAWSGPGAGGVTQYF. CDR3 bases: TGTGCCTGGAGTGGCCCCGGAGCGGGGGGGGTTACGCAGTATTTT. The chain uses TRBV30 and TRBJ2-3; 10 nucleotides line up with TRBD2. Germline CDR1 and CDR2: GTSNPN and SVGIG (reference sequence). The junction had 9 bases not matched to a gene; V was cut back by 1 base and J by 8 bases. CDR3 size: 15 residues.

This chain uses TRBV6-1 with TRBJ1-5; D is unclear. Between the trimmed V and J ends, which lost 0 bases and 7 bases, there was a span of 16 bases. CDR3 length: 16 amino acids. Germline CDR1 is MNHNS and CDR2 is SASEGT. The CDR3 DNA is TGTGCCAGCAGTGAAGCGCCGGGAAGGGCAAGGCAGCCCCAGCATTTT. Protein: CASSEAPGRARQPQHF.

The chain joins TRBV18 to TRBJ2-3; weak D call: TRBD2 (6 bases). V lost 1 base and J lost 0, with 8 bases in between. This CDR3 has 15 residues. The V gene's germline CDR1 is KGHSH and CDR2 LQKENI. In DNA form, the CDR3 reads TGTGCCAGCTCACCACAAGCGGGCAGCACAGATACGCAGTATTTT. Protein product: CASSPQAGSTDTQYF.

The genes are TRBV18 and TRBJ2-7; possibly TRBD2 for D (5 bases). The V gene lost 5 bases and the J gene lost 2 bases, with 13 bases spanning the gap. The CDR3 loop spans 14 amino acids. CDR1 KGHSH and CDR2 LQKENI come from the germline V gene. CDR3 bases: TGTGCCAGCTCAGGTCTTGGAGGAACCTACGAGCAGTACTTC. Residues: CASSGLGGTYEQYF.

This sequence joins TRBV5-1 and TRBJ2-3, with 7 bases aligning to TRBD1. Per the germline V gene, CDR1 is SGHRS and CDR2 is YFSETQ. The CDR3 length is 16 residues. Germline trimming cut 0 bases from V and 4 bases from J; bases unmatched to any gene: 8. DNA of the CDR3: TGCGCCAGCAGCTTGGGACAGGGAGCGTTCCCAGATACGCAGTATTTT. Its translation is CASSLGQGAFPDTQYF.

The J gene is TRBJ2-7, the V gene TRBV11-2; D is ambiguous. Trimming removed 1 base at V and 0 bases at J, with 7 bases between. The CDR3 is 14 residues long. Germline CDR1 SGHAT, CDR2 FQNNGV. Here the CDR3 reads CASSLGPSSYEQYF. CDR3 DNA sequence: TGTGCCAGCAGCTTAGGGCCCAGCTCCTACGAGCAGTACTTC. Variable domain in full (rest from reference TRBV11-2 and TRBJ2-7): EAGVAQSPRYKIIEKRQSVAFWCNPISGHATLYWYQQILGQGPKLLIQFQNNGVVDDSQLPKDRFSAERLKGVDSTLKIQPAKLEDSAVYLCASSLGPSSYEQYFGPGTRLTVT.